This TCR beta chain was obtained from a study of blood T cell repertoires in COVID-19. The germline V gene encodes CDR1 SGHDN and CDR2 FVKESK. V gave up 4 bases and J gave up 1 base, with 15 bases separating them. The CDR3 has 16 residues. Here immunoSEQ multiplex PCR was the method, and the copy in TCRdb shows in-frame clones only, minus some. The table records about 54,000 clones, roughly 80% of them present only once. The specimen sequenced was peripheral blood. The V and J genes are TRBV14 and TRBJ2-3; TRBD2 is a possible D gene (6 bases). The sequence derives from a woman between 55 and 75 years old with acute or convalescent COVID-19. CDR3 protein: CASSRAAGWGTDTQYF. The CDR3 region has the DNA TGTGCCAGCAGCCGAGCGGCGGGATGGGGCACAGATACGCAGTATTTT.